These 6 T cell receptor beta chains originate from one sample sequenced in a study of blood T cell repertoires in COVID-19. This table comes from immunoSEQ multiplex PCR, and its TCRdb copy is limited to in-frame clones, with some not included. The sample lists around 130,000 clones; approximately 88% were seen once. Material for sequencing was peripheral blood. The receptors shown here come from a man aged 60 to 69 with active or convalescent COVID-19.

This sequence joins TRBV7-8 and TRBJ1-5; 8 nucleotides match TRBD1. Looked up from germline, CDR1 is SGHVS and CDR2 is FQNEAQ. The CDR3 consists of 13 residues. Trimming at V came to 11 bases and at J to 6 bases, leaving 9 bases not matched to a gene. CDR3 bases: TGTGCCGGGAGCAGGGGGCTCGGTCAGCCCCAGCATTTT. As protein: CAGSRGLGQPQHF. The whole variable domain, remainder taken from reference TRBV7-8 and TRBJ1-5, is GAGVSQSPRYKVAKRGQDVALRCDPISGHVSLFWYQQALGQGPEFLTYFQNEAQLDKSGLPSDRFFAERPEGSVSTLKIQRTQQEDSAVYLCAGSRGLGQPQHFGDGTRLSIL.

This clone was detected only once. The J gene is TRBJ2-2, the V gene TRBV28; 9 bases align to TRBD1. Germline values: CDR1 MDHEN, CDR2 SYDVKM. V trimming: 9 bases; J trimming: 2 bases; junction bases outside the gene matches: 7. The CDR3 has 15 amino acids. The CDR3 DNA reads as TGTGCCAGTCTAAGGACAGGGGTCAACACCGGGGAGCTGTTTTTT. Translation: CASLRTGVNTGELFF.

This clone showed up just once. This chain links TRBV2 with TRBJ1-3; D uncertain. The CDR3 consists of 12 residues. The germline V gene encodes CDR1 SNHLY and CDR2 FYNNEI. Trimming pared 9 bases from V and 1 base from J, leaving 7 bases between. CDR3 loop: CASVVSGNTIYF. CDR3 coding DNA: TGTGCCAGTGTAGTATCTGGAAACACCATATATTTT.

V gene TRBV24-1 combines with J gene TRBJ2-3; possibly TRBD2 for D (6 bases). CDR1 is KGHDR, CDR2 SFDVKD, per germline. The length of the CDR3 is 16 residues. The V gene lost 1 base and the J gene lost 0 bases, with 10 bases spanning the gap. Written as DNA, the CDR3 is TGTGCCACCAGTGATTTAGGCGGGGCTAGCACAGATACGCAGTATTTT. Protein product: CATSDLGGASTDTQYF.

The chain recombines TRBV12-3 or TRBV12-4 with TRBJ1-1; D ambiguous. The CDR3 has 13 amino acids. The V gene lost 7 bases and the J gene lost 2 bases, with 11 bases spanning the gap. For the CDR3, the DNA is TGTGCCAGCAACCCCGGGATCAACACTGAAGCTTTCTTT. Protein: CASNPGINTEAFF.

The chain employs TRBV29-1 and TRBJ2-3; TRBD2 matches at 13 bases. CDR1 SQVTM and CDR2 ANQGSEA come from the germline V gene. Trimming cost V 3 bases and J 2 bases; bases outside gene matches: 2. CDR3 length: 15 residues. In DNA form, the CDR3 reads TGCAGCGTTGATGGGACTAGCGGGACCACAGATACGCAGTATTTT. It encodes CSVDGTSGTTDTQYF.